The next 4 T cell receptor beta chains were all read from a single sample in a study of cytomegalovirus exposure and HLA in healthy donors. Clones were sequenced by immunoSEQ multiplex PCR, and TCRdb holds only the in-frame ones, with some missing. Of 150,000 to 200,000 clones detected, roughly 84% appear once; the ten largest clones hold 10%. Input material: PBMCs. These receptors came from a young man in good health and CMV-seropositive.

The V and J genes are TRBV4-3 and TRBJ1-2, with 8 bases lining up with TRBD1. The length of the CDR3 is 15 residues. J lost 6 bases, V lost 1 base, and 7 bases had no gene match. Looked up from germline, CDR1 is LGHNA and CDR2 is YSLEER. CDR3 bases: TGCGCCAGCAGCCAAGTCAGGTGGACAGGGAATGGCTACACCTTC. Protein product: CASSQVRWTGNGYTF.

The genes are TRBV19 and TRBJ1-2; a weak D match, TRBD1 (5 bases). Trimming removed 7 bases at V and 2 bases at J, with 11 bases between. The germline gives CDR1 LNHDA, CDR2 SQIVND (reference sequence). This CDR3 has 13 amino acids. The CDR3 DNA reads as TGTGCCAGTAAAAGGGAGGGGAACTATGGCTACACCTTC. Translation: CASKREGNYGYTF.

DNA for the CDR3: TGTGCCAGCAGCCCCCCCTTAGGGGCGCGAGGATATGGCTACACCTTC. It codes for CASSPPLGARGYGYTF. The rearrangement joins TRBV7-3 to TRBJ1-2; D might be TRBD1 (5 bases). The germline gives CDR1 SGHTA, CDR2 FQGTGA. The V gene lost 5 bases and the J gene lost 5 bases, with 21 bases spanning the gap. The CDR3 covers 16 residues.

V is TRBV7-5 and J is TRBJ1-1; the table's D call, TRBD1, has no DNA check behind it. TRBV7-5 is described as a pseudogene. The CDR3 is made up of 14 amino acids. The CDR3 loop reads CARSLGKAGPQAFF. For the CDR3, the DNA is TGTGCCAGAAGCTTAGGTAAAGCAGGGCCTCAAGCTTTCTTT.